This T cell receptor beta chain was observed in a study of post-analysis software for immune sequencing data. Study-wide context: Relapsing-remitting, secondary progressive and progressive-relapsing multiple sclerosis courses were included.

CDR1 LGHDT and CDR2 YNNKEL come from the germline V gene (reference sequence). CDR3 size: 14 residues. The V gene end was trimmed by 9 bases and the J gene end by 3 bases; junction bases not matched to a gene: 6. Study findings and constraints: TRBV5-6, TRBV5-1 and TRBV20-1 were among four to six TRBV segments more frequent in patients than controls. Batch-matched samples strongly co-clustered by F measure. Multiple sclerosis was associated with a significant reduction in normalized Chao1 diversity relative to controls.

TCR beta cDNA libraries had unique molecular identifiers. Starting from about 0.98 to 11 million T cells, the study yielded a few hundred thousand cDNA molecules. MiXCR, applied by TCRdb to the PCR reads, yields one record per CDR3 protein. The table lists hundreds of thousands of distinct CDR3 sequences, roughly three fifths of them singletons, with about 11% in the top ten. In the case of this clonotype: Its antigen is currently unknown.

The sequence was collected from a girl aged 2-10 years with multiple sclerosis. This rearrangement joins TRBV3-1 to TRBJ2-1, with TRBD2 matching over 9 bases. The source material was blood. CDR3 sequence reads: CASSGTSFYNEQFF. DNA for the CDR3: TGTGCCAGTTCCGGGACTAGCTTCTACAATGAGCAGTTCTTC.